These 27 T cell receptor beta chains came from one sample sequenced in a study of human T cells and chemical hapten exposure. Via MiXCR, TCRdb re-called the RACE reads, giving one row per CDR3 protein. Counted here are about 250,000 distinct CDR3 sequences, around 7% occurring once; the ten biggest clones make up 1.2%. Sample time point: pre-sensitization, week 0. Described treatment: therapeutic diphenylcyclopropenone sensitization with weekly scalp DPC. The source was whole blood, collected in connection with sensitization to the hapten diphenylcyclopropenone (DPC). The receptors shown here come from a man younger than 30 with alopecia areata. Some clones in this sample may be carry-over from other donors' samples.

This chain links TRBV5-5 with TRBJ1-4; D not certain. The CDR3 runs 17 residues. Germline V gene sequence: CDR1 SGHKS, CDR2 YYEKEE (reference sequence). V gave up 2 bases and J gave up 7 bases, with 21 bases separating them. The CDR3 bases are TGTGCCAGCAGCTTTGTGGAGGGTTGGGTTGAGGGTGAAAAACTGTTTTTT. It yields the protein CASSFVEGWVEGEKLFF.

J is TRBJ2-4 and V is TRBV11-2; the match to TRBD1 covers 7 bases. The CDR3 runs 16 residues. Per the germline V gene, CDR1 is SGHAT and CDR2 is FQNNGV. J lost 2 bases, V lost 4 bases, and 8 bases had no gene match. The CDR3 sequence is CASSYYDRDTKNIQYF. CDR3 sequence (DNA): TGTGCCAGCAGCTACTATGACAGGGATACCAAAAACATTCAGTACTTC.

The chain joins TRBV7-9 to TRBJ1-2; TRBD1 might be the D (5 bases). Per the germline V gene, CDR1 is SEHNR and CDR2 is FQNEAQ (reference sequence). With 5 bases removed from V and 8 bases from J, the gap between germline ends came to 9 bases. This CDR3 has 11 amino acids. Written as DNA, the CDR3 is TGTGCCAGCAGCAGGGGCGGCGGCTACACCTTC. Protein product: CASSRGGGYTF.

The V and J genes are TRBV6-2 or TRBV6-3 and TRBJ2-2; D might be TRBD1 (6 bases). In germline, CDR1 is MNHEY, CDR2 SVGEGT. With 6 bases removed from V and 6 bases from J, the gap between germline ends came to 11 bases. This CDR3 has 13 amino acids. CDR3 in amino acids: CASSRTGSGELFF. The CDR3 nucleotides are TGTGCCAGCAGCCGCACAGGGTCCGGGGAGCTGTTTTTT.

As DNA, the CDR3 is TGTGCCACCTCAGGGGAGTGGAATTCACCCCTCCACTTT. Amino acids: CATSGEWNSPLHF. J is TRBJ1-6 and V is TRBV19; maybe TRBD1 (6 bases). CDR1 and CDR2 (germline): LNHDA, SQIVND (reference sequence). The CDR3 runs 13 residues. The ends were cut back, 10 bases at V and 7 bases at J, with 14 bases in the middle.

This clonotype was observed a handful of times. The chain couples TRBV29-1 to TRBJ2-1; 8 bases fit TRBD2. The germline gives CDR1 SQVTM, CDR2 ANQGSEA. This CDR3 comprises 12 residues. With 3 bases clipped from V and 8 bases from J, the junction kept 3 bases outside the gene matches. Here the CDR3 DNA reads TGCAGCGTTGATCCGGGAGGGGATGAGCAGTTCTTC. It codes for CSVDPGGDEQFF.

This clonotype has a handful of counts. The V call is TRBV6-5, the J call TRBJ1-2, with D unresolved. The CDR3 loop spans 14 amino acids. CDR1 and CDR2 (germline): MNHEY, SVGAGI. The V end was cut by 7 bases, the J end by 4 bases, with 16 bases between. CDR3 DNA sequence: TGTGCCAGCACTCCCGATAGGACGGTCTATGGCTACACCTTC. Translating gives CASTPDRTVYGYTF.

The genes are TRBV11-2 and TRBJ1-6; D unclear. Trimming cost V 5 bases and J 7 bases, with 12 bases left between them. The CDR3 totals 14 residues. Per the germline V gene, CDR1 is SGHAT and CDR2 is FQNNGV. As DNA, the CDR3 is TGTGCCAGCAGCCACGGTTTGGGGAATTCACCCCTCCACTTT. It translates to CASSHGLGNSPLHF.

Ten or more counts support this clonotype. The chain uses TRBV7-9 and TRBJ2-3; unclear D gene. The CDR3 has 16 residues. V lost 5 bases and J 0 bases, leaving 15 bases between the germline ends. CDR1 SEHNR and CDR2 FQNEAQ come from the germline V gene (reference sequence). The CDR3 bases are TGTGCCAGCAGCCTAACTCGGACCGCTAGCACAGATACGCAGTATTTT. Protein sequence: CASSLTRTASTDTQYF.

This clonotype occurred a few times. The rearrangement uses TRBV11-2 and TRBJ2-1; perhaps TRBD2 as D (6 bases). CDR1 SGHAT and CDR2 FQNNGV come from the germline V gene. This CDR3 has 14 amino acids. Between the trimmed V and J ends, which lost 2 bases and 4 bases, there was a span of 9 bases. The CDR3 DNA is TGTGCCAGCAGCTTATTAGCGGCTTACAATGAGCAGTTCTTC. It specifies CASSLLAAYNEQFF.

V is TRBV28 and J is TRBJ2-1; D call uncertain. The germline V gene has CDR1 MDHEN and CDR2 SYDVKM. V lost 3 bases, J lost 5 bases, and 17 bases lay in between. The CDR3 has 16 residues. The CDR3 loop is CASSFRSGAWDNEQFF. The CDR3 coding sequence is TGTGCCAGCAGTTTCAGGTCGGGCGCTTGGGACAATGAGCAGTTCTTC.

Only a few counts were recorded for this clonotype. The V gene is TRBV2, the J gene TRBJ2-6; 12 bases agree with TRBD1. The junction had 3 bases not matched to a gene; V was cut back by 6 bases and J by 0 bases. The CDR3 runs 17 residues. Per germline, CDR1 SNHLY and CDR2 FYNNEI. The CDR3 sequence: CASRGDRGPSGANVLTF. The CDR3 nucleotides read TGTGCCAGCAGGGGGGACAGGGGGCCCTCTGGGGCCAACGTCCTGACTTTC.

This clonotype came up a few times. The V gene is TRBV7-2, the J gene TRBJ2-6, with 10 bases fitting TRBD1. The V segment lost 4 bases and the J segment 2 bases; nucleotides outside the gene matches: 5. CDR3 length: 17 amino acids. Germline lookup yields CDR1 SGHTA and CDR2 FQGNSA. Written as DNA, the CDR3 is TGTGCCAGCAGCTCGACAGGGGGCTTGGCTGGGGCCAACGTCCTGACTTTC. Translating it yields CASSSTGGLAGANVLTF.

The chain recombines TRBV6-2 or TRBV6-3 with TRBJ2-1, with 9 positions matching TRBD2. CDR3 length: 14 amino acids. In germline, CDR1 is MNHEY, CDR2 SVGEGT. V shed 2 bases, J shed 5 bases, and the junction held 1 base outside the gene matches. CDR3 sequence (DNA): TGTGCCAGCAGTTACCTAGCGGGGAACAATGAGCAGTTCTTC. This encodes CASSYLAGNNEQFF.

Many counts were recorded for this clonotype. V and J are TRBV29-1 and TRBJ2-5; TRBD1 matches 7 bases. The CDR3 runs 13 residues. Germline CDR1 reads SQVTM; CDR2 reads ANQGSEA. Losses at the gene ends were 3 bases for V and 1 base for J; bases not matched to a gene: 2. CDR3 protein: CSVDRTGQETQYF. In DNA, the CDR3 is TGCAGCGTTGACCGGACAGGCCAAGAGACCCAGTACTTC.

The genes are TRBV7-8 and TRBJ1-4; 8 nucleotides match TRBD1. The CDR3 runs 17 residues. The V segment lost 0 bases and the J segment 3 bases; nucleotides outside the gene matches: 6. In germline, CDR1 is SGHVS, CDR2 FQNEAQ. For the CDR3, the DNA is TGTGCCAGCAGCTTAGCCGGGGGACAGGCGGCTAATGAAAAACTGTTTTTT. Its protein is CASSLAGGQAANEKLFF.

There are a few counts of this clonotype. V usage is TRBV7-3 and J usage is TRBJ2-2; tentatively, D is TRBD2 (6 bases). The V gene lost 1 base and the J gene lost 4 bases, with 13 bases spanning the gap. CDR1 is SGHTA and CDR2 is FQGTGA in the germline V gene. CDR3 length equals 16 residues. Here the CDR3 reads CASSLIAGRGTGELFF. The CDR3 coding sequence is TGTGCCAGCAGCTTAATTGCGGGGCGGGGCACCGGGGAGCTGTTTTTT.

The chain combines TRBV12-3 or TRBV12-4 with TRBJ2-2; a possible D gene is TRBD2 (5 bases). This CDR3 is 12 amino acids long. V lost 10 bases and J 3 bases, leaving 9 bases between the germline ends. The CDR3 DNA is TGTGCCACCTACGGGGACACCGGGGAGCTGTTTTTT. This codes for CATYGDTGELFF.

This clonotype was found many times. CDR3 coding DNA: TGTGCTAGTGGTTTAGAGGGGACGCGGCGGATGGAGACCCAGTACTTC. It translates to CASGLEGTRRMETQYF. The chain is built from TRBV12-5 and TRBJ2-5, with D perhaps assigned TRBD1 or TRBD2 (5 bases each). Trimming shortened V by 3 bases and J by 5 bases, and 19 bases separated the two germline ends. Germline CDR1 is LGHNT and CDR2 is FRNRAP. The CDR3 extends over 16 amino acids.

V gene TRBV4-1 combines with J gene TRBJ2-2; 12 bases match TRBD2. V lost 6 bases to trimming and J lost 3 bases; unmatched junction nucleotides: 8. This CDR3 has 17 residues. Germline CDR1 reads MGHRA; CDR2 reads YSYEKL. The CDR3 region is CASRPPGLAGDTGELFF. DNA for the CDR3: TGCGCCAGCAGGCCCCCGGGACTAGCGGGTGACACCGGGGAGCTGTTTTTT.

This clonotype was observed a few times. This chain connects TRBV10-3 to TRBJ2-5; D may be TRBD1 (6 bases). The germline V gene encodes CDR1 ENHRY and CDR2 SYGVKD. Trimming removed 7 bases at V and 8 bases at J, with 17 bases between. The CDR3 is made up of 13 amino acids. The CDR3 loop is CAITTPGQRTQYF. DNA for the CDR3: TGTGCCATCACGACCCCCGGACAGCGAACCCAGTACTTC.

This clonotype occurred many times. The chain uses TRBV5-1 and TRBJ1-1, with 7 bases lining up with TRBD1. The germline V gene has CDR1 SGHRS and CDR2 YFSETQ. V lost 0 bases and J lost 4; bases outside the gene matches: 12. This CDR3 spans 17 amino acids. This CDR3 is CASSLAVGGGRSTEAFF. Written as DNA, the CDR3 is TGCGCCAGCAGCTTGGCCGTCGGAGGGGGCCGGAGCACTGAAGCTTTCTTT.

The sample holds a few counts of this clonotype. J is TRBJ2-5 and V is TRBV20-1; D is perhaps TRBD1 or TRBD2 (5 bases each). V was shortened by 0 bases and J by 5 bases, with 16 bases between the two germline ends. CDR3 length: 15 residues. Germline V lookup: CDR1 DFQATT, CDR2 SNEGSKA (reference sequence). Here the CDR3 reads CSARELRGVGETQYF. In nucleotides, the CDR3 is TGCAGTGCTAGAGAACTGAGGGGAGTGGGGGAGACCCAGTACTTC.

V gene TRBV7-9 combines with J gene TRBJ2-1, with TRBD1 as a possible D gene (6 bases). V was pared by 2 bases and J by 0 bases, with 32 bases between. The CDR3 extends over 23 amino acids. In germline, CDR1 is SEHNR, CDR2 FQNEAQ (reference sequence). DNA for the CDR3: TGTGCCAGCAGCTTACGTCCGGCAGGGGTGGGGACAAGCGGTCCCAGCTCCTACAATGAGCAGTTCTTC. Encoded protein: CASSLRPAGVGTSGPSSYNEQFF.

V usage is TRBV5-1 and J usage is TRBJ1-1; 7 bases line up with TRBD1. Germline V CDR1 and CDR2: SGHRS, YFSETQ. CDR3 length: 13 amino acids. Trimming cost V 4 bases and J 7 bases; bases outside gene matches: 7. The CDR3 nucleotides are TGCGCCAGCAGCCCCGGACAGGCCATTGAAGCTTTCTTT. As protein: CASSPGQAIEAFF.

The V gene is TRBV15, the J gene TRBJ1-2; D ambiguous. V lost 0 bases and J 3 bases, leaving 17 bases between the germline ends. In germline, CDR1 is LNHNV, CDR2 YYDKDF (reference sequence). This CDR3 comprises 17 residues. As DNA, the CDR3 is TGTGCCACCAGCAGAGATCGCGCGTTTGGGGATGACTATGGCTACACCTTC. Its protein is CATSRDRAFGDDYGYTF.

The chain uses TRBV2 and TRBJ1-4; tentatively, D is TRBD1 (5 bases). This CDR3 contains 13 residues. Germline V gene data show CDR1 as SNHLY and CDR2 as FYNNEI. V was shortened by 7 bases and J by 8 bases, with 14 bases between the two germline ends. The CDR3 is CASTRDGGEKLFF. The CDR3 DNA reads TGTGCCAGCACTCGGGACGGTGGGGAAAAACTGTTTTTT.